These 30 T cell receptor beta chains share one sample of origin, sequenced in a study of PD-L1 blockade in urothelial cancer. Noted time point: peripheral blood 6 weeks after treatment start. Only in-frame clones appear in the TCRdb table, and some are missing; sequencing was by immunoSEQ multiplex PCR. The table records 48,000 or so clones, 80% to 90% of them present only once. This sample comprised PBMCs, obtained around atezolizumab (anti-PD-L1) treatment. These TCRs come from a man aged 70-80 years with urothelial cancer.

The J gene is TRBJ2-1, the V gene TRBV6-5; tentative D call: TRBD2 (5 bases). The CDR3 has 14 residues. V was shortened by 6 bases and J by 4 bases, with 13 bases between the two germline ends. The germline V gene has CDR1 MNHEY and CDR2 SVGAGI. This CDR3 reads CASRGGGEYNEQFF. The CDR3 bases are TGTGCCAGCAGGGGCGGAGGAGAATACAATGAGCAGTTCTTC.

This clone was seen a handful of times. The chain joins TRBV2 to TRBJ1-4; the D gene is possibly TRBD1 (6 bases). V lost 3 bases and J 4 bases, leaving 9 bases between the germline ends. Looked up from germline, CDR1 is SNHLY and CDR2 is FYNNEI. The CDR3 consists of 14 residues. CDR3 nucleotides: TGTGCCAGCAGTGAGGGACAACGTAATGAAAAACTGTTTTTT. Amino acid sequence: CASSEGQRNEKLFF.

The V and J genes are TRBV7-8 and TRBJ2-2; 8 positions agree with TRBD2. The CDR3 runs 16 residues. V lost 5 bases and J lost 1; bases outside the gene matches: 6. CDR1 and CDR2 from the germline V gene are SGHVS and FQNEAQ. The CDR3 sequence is CASSALAGRNTGELFF. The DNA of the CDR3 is TGTGCCAGCAGCGCCTTAGCGGGAAGGAACACCGGGGAGCTGTTTTTT. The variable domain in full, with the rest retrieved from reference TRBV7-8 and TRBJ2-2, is GAGVSQSPRYKVAKRGQDVALRCDPISGHVSLFWYQQALGQGPEFLTYFQNEAQLDKSGLPSDRFFAERPEGSVSTLKIQRTQQEDSAVYLCASSALAGRNTGELFFGEGSRLTVL.

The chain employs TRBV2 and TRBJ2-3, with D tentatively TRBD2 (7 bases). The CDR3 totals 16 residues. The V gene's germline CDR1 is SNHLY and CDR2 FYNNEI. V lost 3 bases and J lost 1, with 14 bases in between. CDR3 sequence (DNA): TGTGCCAGCAGTGATCTAAGGGGGAGGGGCACAGATACGCAGTATTTT. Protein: CASSDLRGRGTDTQYF.

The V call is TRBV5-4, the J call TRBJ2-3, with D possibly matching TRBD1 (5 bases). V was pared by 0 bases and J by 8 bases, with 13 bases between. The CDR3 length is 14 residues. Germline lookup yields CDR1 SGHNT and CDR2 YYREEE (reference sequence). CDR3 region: CASSLDGPGATQYF. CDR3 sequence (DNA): TGTGCCAGCAGCTTGGACGGACCTGGGGCTACGCAGTATTTT.

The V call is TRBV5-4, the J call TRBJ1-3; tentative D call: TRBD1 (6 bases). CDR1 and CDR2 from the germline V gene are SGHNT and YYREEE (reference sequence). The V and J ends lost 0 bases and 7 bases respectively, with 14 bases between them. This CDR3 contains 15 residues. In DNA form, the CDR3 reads TGTGCCAGCAGCTTGGATGGGGGCCCGGGCAACACCATATATTTT. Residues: CASSLDGGPGNTIYF.

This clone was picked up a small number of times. As DNA, the CDR3 is TGTGCCAGCTCACTCGGACAGCAGAACACTGAAGCTTTCTTT. Translation: CASSLGQQNTEAFF. The chain joins TRBV18 to TRBJ1-1; D perhaps matches TRBD1 (6 bases). This CDR3 spans 14 amino acids. The ends were cut back, 4 bases at V and 1 base at J, with 10 bases in the middle. CDR1 is KGHSH, CDR2 LQKENI, per germline.

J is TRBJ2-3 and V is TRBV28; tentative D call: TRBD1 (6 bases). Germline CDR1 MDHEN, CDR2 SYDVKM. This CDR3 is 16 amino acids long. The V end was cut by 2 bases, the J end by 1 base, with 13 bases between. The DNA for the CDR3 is TGTGCCAGCAGTTTAAATTCGAAGGGGGGCACAGATACGCAGTATTTT. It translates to CASSLNSKGGTDTQYF.

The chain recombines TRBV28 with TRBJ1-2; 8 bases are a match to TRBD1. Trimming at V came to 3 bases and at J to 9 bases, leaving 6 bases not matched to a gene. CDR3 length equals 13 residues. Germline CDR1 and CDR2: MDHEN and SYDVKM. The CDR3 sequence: CASSFLGQGSYTF. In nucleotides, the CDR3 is TGTGCCAGCAGTTTTCTAGGACAGGGAAGCTACACCTTC.

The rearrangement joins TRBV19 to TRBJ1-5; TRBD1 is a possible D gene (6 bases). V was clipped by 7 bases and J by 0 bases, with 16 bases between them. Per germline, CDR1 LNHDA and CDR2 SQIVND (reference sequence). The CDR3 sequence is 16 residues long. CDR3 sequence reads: CASTPGTPYSNQPQHF. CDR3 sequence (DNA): TGTGCCAGTACCCCCGGGACACCTTATAGCAATCAGCCCCAGCATTTT.

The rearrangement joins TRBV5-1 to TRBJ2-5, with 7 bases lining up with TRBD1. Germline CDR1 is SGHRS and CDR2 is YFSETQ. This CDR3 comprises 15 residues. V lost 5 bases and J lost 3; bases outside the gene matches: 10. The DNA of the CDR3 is TGCGCCAGCAGTCTCTTCCCGGGACAGAAAGAGACCCAGTACTTC. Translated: CASSLFPGQKETQYF. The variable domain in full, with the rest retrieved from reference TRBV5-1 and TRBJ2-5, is KAGVTQTPRYLIKTRGQQVTLSCSPISGHRSVSWYQQTPGQGLQFLFEYFSETQRNKGNFPGRFSGRQFSNSRSEMNVSTLELGDSALYLCASSLFPGQKETQYFGPGTRLLVL.

Here the CDR3 DNA reads TGTGCCTGGGACCCGGGACTAGCGGGTAAGGAGCAGTTCTTC. It translates to CAWDPGLAGKEQFF. The chain is built from TRBV30 and TRBJ2-1; 12 bases match TRBD2. The CDR3 has 14 amino acids. Germline CDR1 is GTSNPN and CDR2 is SVGIG (reference sequence). V was pared by 5 bases and J by 10 bases, with 9 bases of the junction left unmatched.

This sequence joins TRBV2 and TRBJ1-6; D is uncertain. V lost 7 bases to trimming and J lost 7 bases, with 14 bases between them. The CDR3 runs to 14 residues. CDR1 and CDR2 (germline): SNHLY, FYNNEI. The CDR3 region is CASKGEGRNSPLHF. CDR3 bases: TGTGCCAGCAAAGGAGAGGGTAGGAATTCACCCCTCCACTTT.

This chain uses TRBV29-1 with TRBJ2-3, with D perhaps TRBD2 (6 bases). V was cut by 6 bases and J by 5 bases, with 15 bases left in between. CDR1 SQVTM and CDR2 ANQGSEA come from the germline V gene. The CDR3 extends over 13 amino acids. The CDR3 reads CSVAIGGRDTQYF. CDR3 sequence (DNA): TGCAGCGTCGCCATCGGGGGAAGAGATACGCAGTATTTT.

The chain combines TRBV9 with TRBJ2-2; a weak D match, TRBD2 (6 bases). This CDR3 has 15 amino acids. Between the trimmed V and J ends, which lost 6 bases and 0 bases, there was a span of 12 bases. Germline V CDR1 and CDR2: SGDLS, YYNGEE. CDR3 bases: TGTGCCAGCATGGGAGGCCAGACGAACACCGGGGAGCTGTTTTTT. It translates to CASMGGQTNTGELFF.

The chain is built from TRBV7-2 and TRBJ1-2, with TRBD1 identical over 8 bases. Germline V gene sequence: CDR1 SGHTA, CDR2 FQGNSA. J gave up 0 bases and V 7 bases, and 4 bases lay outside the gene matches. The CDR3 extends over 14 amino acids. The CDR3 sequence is CASIPDRANYGYTF. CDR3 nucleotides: TGTGCCAGCATCCCGGACAGGGCTAACTATGGCTACACCTTC.

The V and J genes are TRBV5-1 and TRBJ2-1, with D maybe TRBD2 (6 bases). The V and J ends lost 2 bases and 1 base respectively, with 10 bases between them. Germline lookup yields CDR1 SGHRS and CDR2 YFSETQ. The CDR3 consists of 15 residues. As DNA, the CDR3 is TGCGCCAGCAGCTTAACCGGGGGTTCCTACAATGAGCAGTTCTTC. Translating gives CASSLTGGSYNEQFF.

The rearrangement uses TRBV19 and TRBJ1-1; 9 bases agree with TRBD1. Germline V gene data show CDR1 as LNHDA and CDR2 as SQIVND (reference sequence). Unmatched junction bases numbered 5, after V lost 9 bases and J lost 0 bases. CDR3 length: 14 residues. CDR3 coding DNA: TGTGCCAGCCGAGGACAGGGGATGAACACTGAAGCTTTCTTT. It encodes CASRGQGMNTEAFF.

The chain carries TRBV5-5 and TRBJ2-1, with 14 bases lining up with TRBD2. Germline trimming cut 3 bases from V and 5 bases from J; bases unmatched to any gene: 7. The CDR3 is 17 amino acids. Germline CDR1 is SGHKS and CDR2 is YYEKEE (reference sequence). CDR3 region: CASSSRLAGGPNNEQFF. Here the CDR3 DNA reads TGTGCCAGCAGCTCAAGACTAGCGGGAGGGCCGAACAATGAGCAGTTCTTC.

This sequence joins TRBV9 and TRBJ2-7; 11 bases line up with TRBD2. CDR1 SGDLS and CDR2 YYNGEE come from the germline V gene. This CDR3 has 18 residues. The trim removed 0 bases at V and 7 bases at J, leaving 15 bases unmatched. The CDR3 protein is CASSVGIGTSGMGKEQYF. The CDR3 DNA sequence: TGTGCCAGCAGCGTAGGAATCGGGACTAGCGGCATGGGGAAAGAGCAGTACTTC.

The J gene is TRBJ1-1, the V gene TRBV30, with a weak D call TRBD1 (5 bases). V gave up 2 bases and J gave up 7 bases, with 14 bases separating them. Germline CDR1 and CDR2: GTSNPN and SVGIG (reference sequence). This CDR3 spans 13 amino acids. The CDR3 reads CAWSRGQGGEAFF. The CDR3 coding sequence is TGTGCCTGGAGTCGTGGGCAGGGTGGTGAAGCTTTCTTT.

The DNA of the CDR3 is TGTGCCAGCAGCTTAGAACCTAGCGGGAGGGCCACAGATACGCAGTATTTT. This encodes CASSLEPSGRATDTQYF. J is TRBJ2-3 and V is TRBV11-2; TRBD2 agrees at 12 bases. The CDR3 spans 17 residues. Germline loops: CDR1 SGHAT, CDR2 FQNNGV. J gave up 2 bases and V 0 bases, and 3 bases lay outside the gene matches.

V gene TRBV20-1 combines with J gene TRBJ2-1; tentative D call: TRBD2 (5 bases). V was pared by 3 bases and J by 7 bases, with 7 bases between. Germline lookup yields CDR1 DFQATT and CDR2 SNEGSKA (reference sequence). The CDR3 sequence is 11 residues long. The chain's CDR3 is CSARRGNEQFF. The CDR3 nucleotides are TGCAGTGCTAGGAGAGGGAATGAGCAGTTCTTC.

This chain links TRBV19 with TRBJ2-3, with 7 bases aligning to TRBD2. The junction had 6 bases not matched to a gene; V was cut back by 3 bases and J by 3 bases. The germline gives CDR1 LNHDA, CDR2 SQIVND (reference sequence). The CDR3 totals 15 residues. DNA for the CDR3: TGTGCCAGTAGTATTAATGCGGGAGCTACAGATACGCAGTATTTT. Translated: CASSINAGATDTQYF. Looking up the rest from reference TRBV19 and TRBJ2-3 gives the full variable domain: DGGITQSPKYLFRKEGQNVTLSCEQNLNHDAMYWYRQDPGQGLRLIYYSQIVNDFQKGDIAEGYSVSREKKESFPLTVTSAQKNPTAFYLCASSINAGATDTQYFGPGTRLTVL.

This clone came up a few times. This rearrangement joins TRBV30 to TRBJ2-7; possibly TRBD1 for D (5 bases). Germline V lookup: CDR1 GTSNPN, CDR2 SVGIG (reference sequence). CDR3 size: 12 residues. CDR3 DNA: TGTGCTGCTGACAGTCCTTCCTACGAGCAGTACTTC. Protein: CAADSPSYEQYF.

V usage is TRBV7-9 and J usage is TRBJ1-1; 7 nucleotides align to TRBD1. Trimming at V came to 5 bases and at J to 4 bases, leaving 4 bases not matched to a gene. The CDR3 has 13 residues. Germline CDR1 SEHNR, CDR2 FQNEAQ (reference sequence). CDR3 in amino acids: CASSRQGSTEAFF. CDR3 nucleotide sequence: TGTGCCAGCAGCCGACAGGGTTCCACTGAAGCTTTCTTT.

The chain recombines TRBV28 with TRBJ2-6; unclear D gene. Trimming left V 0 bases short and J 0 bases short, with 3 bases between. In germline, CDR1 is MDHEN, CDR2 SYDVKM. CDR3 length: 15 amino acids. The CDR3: CASSLWYSGANVLTF. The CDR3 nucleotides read TGTGCCAGCAGTTTATGGTACTCTGGGGCCAACGTCCTGACTTTC.

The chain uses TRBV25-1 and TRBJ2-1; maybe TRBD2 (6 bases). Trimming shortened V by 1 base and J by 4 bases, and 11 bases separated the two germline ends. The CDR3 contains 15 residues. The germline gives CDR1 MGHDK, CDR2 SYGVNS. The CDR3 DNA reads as TGTGCCAGCAGTGAATTTGCGGGGCTATACAATGAGCAGTTCTTC. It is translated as CASSEFAGLYNEQFF.

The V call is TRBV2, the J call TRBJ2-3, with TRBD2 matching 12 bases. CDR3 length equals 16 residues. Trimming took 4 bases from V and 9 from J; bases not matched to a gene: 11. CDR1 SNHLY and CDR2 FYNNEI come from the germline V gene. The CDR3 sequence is CASSGLAGDDWETQYF. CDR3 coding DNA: TGTGCCAGCAGTGGACTAGCGGGAGACGATTGGGAGACGCAGTATTTT.

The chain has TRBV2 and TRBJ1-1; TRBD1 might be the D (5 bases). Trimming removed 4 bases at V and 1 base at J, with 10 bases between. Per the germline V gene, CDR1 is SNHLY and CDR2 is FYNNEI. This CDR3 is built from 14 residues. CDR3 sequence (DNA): TGTGCCAGCAGTGTCCGGGGGGGGAACACTGAAGCTTTCTTT. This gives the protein CASSVRGGNTEAFF. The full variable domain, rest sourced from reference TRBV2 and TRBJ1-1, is EPEVTQTPSHQVTQMGQEVILRCVPISNHLYFYWYRQILGQKVEFLVSFYNNEISEKSEIFDDQFSVERPDGSNFTLKIRSTKLEDSAMYFCASSVRGGNTEAFFGQGTRLTVV.